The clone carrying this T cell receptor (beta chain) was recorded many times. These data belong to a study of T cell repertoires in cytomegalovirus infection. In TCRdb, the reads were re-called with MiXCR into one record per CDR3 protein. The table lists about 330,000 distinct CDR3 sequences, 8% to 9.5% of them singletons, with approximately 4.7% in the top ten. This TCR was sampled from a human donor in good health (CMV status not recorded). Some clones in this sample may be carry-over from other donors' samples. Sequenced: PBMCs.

This CDR3 is CAWSVKSNQPQHF. The CDR3 DNA reads TGTGCCTGGAGTGTTAAGAGTAATCAGCCCCAGCATTTT. The chain employs TRBV30 and TRBJ1-5, with D uncertain. V was shortened by 0 bases and J by 4 bases, with 7 bases between the two germline ends. The CDR3 extends over 13 amino acids. Germline loops: CDR1 GTSNPN, CDR2 SVGIG (reference sequence).